This note documents a single T cell receptor beta chain sequence. Its antigen remains unidentified. Using a J-beta primer mix together with a sample-barcoded 5' primer, a second PCR was run for roughly 6 to 11 cycles. TCRdb reprocessed the 5' RACE reads via MiXCR and lists one record per CDR3 protein. The table shows just over 800,000 distinct CDR3 sequences, with approximately 59% occurring only once. The data stem from a study of blood T cells in healthy people across ages. General study points: More naive CD4+ cells and higher diversity marked long-lived donors relative to aged donors.

The CDR3 loop spans 14 amino acids. V gave up 0 bases and J gave up 5 bases, with 11 bases separating them. Germline assignment: CDR1 SGHRS and CDR2 YFSETQ. Sequencing was performed on blood. This rearrangement joins TRBV5-1 to TRBJ1-1; weak D call: TRBD1 (5 bases). The sequence came from a man aged 25-40 years in good health. DNA of the CDR3: TGCGCCAGCAGCTTGGTAGGCAGGGCTACTGAAGCTTTCTTT. It translates to CASSLVGRATEAFF. The variable domain in full, with the rest retrieved from reference TRBV5-1 and TRBJ1-1, is KAGVTQTPRYLIKTRGQQVTLSCSPISGHRSVSWYQQTPGQGLQFLFEYFSETQRNKGNFPGRFSGRQFSNSRSEMNVSTLELGDSALYLCASSLVGRATEAFFGQGTRLTVV.